These T cell receptor beta chains were read from a single sample in a study of cytomegalovirus exposure and HLA in healthy donors. The protocol was immunoSEQ multiplex PCR, while the TCRdb copy is restricted to in-frame clones and leaves out a portion. The sample includes a few hundred thousand clones, about four fifths of them seen just once. The material sequenced was PBMCs. These receptors all come from a girl between 2 and 10 years old in good health and CMV-seronegative. Each CDR3 is given with its conserved first and last residue. Each record gives: V gene, J gene, CDR3 protein.

TRBV6-5	TRBJ1-4	CASASGTYREKLFF
TRBV4-1	TRBJ1-1	CASSQVRRSEAFF
TRBV2	TRBJ2-7	CASRKRAGGSHEQYF
TRBV28	TRBJ1-1	CASRRGGTNTEAFF
TRBV5-1	TRBJ2-7	CASSPQPDPGWEQYF
TRBV5-4	TRBJ1-2	CASRPAGIYGYTF
TRBV9	TRBJ1-1	CASGLGGAFF
TRBV11-2	TRBJ2-7	CASSLDTGPYEQYF
TRBV5-4	TRBJ1-1	CASSGGGGGFNTEAFF
TRBV5-1	TRBJ2-7	CASSSWTIPNEQYF